This T cell receptor (beta chain) was sequenced in a study of human T cells and chemical hapten exposure. Study details: Diphenylcyclopropenone doses were given weekly to the scalps of patients across the approximately 25-week study.

Original methodology: Sample TCR counts, which ranged from roughly 23,224 to 750,000, had a median of roughly 99,000. TCRdb reprocessed the RACE reads via MiXCR and lists one record per CDR3 protein. The V and J calls were not made by the authors but by TCRdb's processing. This sample yields tens of thousands of distinct CDR3 sequences, of which about 10% are seen a single time; approximately 4.4% belongs to the top ten. Trimming took 7 bases from V and 1 from J; bases not matched to a gene: 8. The CDR3 is 15 residues long. Germline V gives CDR1 GTSNPN, CDR2 SVGIG (reference sequence). Study-wide findings and caveats: No shift was seen in TCRs above 1 in 1000 frequency with DPC sensitization. Significantly greater numbers of large CDR3 similarity clusters came from expanded TCRs than from controls.

Time point meaning: patch test 1, 2 weeks after DPC sensitization. Treatment indicated: therapeutic diphenylcyclopropenone sensitization with weekly scalp DPC. A remark on this clonotype: Its antigen is not identified.

The material was whole blood, obtained in connection with sensitization to the hapten diphenylcyclopropenone (DPC). The TCR originated in a woman aged 45 to 65 with alopecia areata. Some clones in this sample may be carry-over from other donors' samples. The V and J genes are TRBV30 and TRBJ1-5; TRBD1 matches at 9 bases. CDR3 DNA: TGTGCCTCCCGGACAGGGGACTTAAGCAATCAGCCCCAGCATTTT. This encodes CASRTGDLSNQPQHF.